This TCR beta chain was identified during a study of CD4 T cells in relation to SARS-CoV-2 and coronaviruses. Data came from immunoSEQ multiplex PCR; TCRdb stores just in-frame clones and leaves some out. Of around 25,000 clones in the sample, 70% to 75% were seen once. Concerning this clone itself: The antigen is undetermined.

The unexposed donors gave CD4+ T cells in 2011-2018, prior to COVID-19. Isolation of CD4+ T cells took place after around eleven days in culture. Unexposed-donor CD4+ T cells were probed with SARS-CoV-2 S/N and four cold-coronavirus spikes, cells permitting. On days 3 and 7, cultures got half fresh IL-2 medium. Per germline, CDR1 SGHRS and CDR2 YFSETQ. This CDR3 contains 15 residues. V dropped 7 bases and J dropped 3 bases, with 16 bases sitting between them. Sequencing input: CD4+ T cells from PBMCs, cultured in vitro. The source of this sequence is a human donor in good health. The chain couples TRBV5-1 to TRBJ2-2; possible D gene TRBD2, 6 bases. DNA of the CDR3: TGCGCCAGCGGCACCGGGGGAATGGACACCGGGGAGCTGTTTTTT. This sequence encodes CASGTGGMDTGELFF.